The clone carrying this T cell receptor beta chain was found many times. This specimen comes from a study of regulatory T cells in long-lasting Graves disease. Time point here: persistent/refractory GD, antithyroid drugs over 5 years with positive TRAb. Scientists built the TCR library using RNA that was extracted from PBMCs. CDR1 is SEHNR and CDR2 is FQNEAQ in the germline V gene (reference sequence). The CDR3 sequence is 16 residues long. V was trimmed by 1 base and J by 6 bases, leaving 16 bases between them. Both iRepertoire HTBI primers and Arm-PCR of CDR3 regions were used to build the TCR beta libraries. Via MiXCR, TCRdb re-called the multiplex PCR reads, giving one row per CDR3 protein. Among roughly 400,000 distinct CDR3 sequences listed, 21% were seen once.

This TCR was recovered from a female donor with Graves disease. The specimen comprised peripheral blood mononuclear cells (PBMCs), sampled when the disease was refractory, from a patient treated with antithyroid drugs. The chain combines TRBV7-9 with TRBJ2-4; the D gene could be TRBD1 or TRBD2 (6 bases each). CDR3 region: CASSLVGRGGGNIQYF. The DNA for the CDR3 is TGTGCCAGCAGCTTAGTCGGCAGAGGGGGAGGAAACATTCAGTACTTC. Full variable domain (outside the CDR3, taken from reference TRBV7-9 and TRBJ2-4): DTGVSQNPRHKITKRGQNVTFRCDPISEHNRLYWYRQTLGQGPEFLTYFQNEAQLEKSRLLSDRFSAERPKGSFSTLEIQRTEQGDSAMYLCASSLVGRGGGNIQYFGAGTRLSVL.